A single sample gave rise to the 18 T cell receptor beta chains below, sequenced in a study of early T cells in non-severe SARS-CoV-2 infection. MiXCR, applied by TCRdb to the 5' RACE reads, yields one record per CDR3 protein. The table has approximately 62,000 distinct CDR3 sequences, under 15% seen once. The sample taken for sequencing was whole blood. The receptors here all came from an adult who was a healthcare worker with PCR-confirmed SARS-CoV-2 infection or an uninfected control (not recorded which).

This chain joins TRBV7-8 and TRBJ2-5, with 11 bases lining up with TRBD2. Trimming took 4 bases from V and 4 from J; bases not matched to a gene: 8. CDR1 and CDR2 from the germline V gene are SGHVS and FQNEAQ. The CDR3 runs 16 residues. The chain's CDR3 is CASSSELAGGGETQYF. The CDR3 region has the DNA TGTGCCAGCAGCTCGGAGCTAGCGGGAGGTGGAGAGACCCAGTACTTC.

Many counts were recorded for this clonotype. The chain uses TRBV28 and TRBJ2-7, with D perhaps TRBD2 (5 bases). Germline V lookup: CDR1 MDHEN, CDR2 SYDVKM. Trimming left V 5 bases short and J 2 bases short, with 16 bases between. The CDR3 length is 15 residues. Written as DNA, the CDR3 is TGTGCCAGCAGTCCCCCGGGAACCCTCGCCTACGAGCAGTACTTC. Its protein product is CASSPPGTLAYEQYF.

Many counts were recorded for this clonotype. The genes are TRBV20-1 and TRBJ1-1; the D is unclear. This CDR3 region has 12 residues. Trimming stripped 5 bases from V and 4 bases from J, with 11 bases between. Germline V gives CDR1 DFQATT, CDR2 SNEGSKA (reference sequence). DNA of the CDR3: TGCAGTGCTCTCGGAGCGATCACTGAAGCTTTCTTT. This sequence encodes CSALGAITEAFF.

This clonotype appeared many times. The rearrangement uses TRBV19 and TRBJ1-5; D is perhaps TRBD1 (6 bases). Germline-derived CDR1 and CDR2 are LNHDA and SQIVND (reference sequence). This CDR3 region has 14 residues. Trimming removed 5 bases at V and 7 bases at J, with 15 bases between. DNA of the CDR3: TGTGCCAGTAGTGACCCCAGGGGCGGACAGCCCCAGCATTTT. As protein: CASSDPRGGQPQHF.

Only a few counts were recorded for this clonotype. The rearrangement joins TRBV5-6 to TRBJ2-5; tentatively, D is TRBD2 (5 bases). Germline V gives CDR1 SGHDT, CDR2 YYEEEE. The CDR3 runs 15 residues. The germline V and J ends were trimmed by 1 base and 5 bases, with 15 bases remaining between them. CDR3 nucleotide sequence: TGTGCCAGCAGCTTGACACCGGGGAATAGTGAGACCCAGTACTTC. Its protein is CASSLTPGNSETQYF. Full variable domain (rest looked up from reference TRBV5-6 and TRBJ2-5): DAGVTQSPTHLIKTRGQQVTLRCSPKSGHDTVSWYQQALGQGPQFIFQYYEEEERQRGNFPDRFSGHQFPNYSSELNVNALLLGDSALYLCASSLTPGNSETQYFGPGTRLLVL.

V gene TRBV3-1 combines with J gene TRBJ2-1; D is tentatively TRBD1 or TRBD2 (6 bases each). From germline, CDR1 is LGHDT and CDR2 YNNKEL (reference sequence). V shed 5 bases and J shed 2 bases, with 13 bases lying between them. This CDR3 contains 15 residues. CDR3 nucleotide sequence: TGTGCCAGCAGCTCCCCCGGGGGCGCCTACAATGAGCAGTTCTTC. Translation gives CASSSPGGAYNEQFF.

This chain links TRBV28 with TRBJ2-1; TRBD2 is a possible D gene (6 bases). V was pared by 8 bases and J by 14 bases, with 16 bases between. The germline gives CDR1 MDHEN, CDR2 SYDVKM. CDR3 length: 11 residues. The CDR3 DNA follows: TGTGCCAGCCTTGGGGCTAGCGATAAGTTCTTC. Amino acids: CASLGASDKFF.

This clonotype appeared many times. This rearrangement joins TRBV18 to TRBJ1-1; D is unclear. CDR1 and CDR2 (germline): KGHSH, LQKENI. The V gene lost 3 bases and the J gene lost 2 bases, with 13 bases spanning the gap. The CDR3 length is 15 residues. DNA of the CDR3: TGTGCCAGCTCACCGGGGAGAGAATTTAACACTGAAGCTTTCTTT. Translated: CASSPGREFNTEAFF. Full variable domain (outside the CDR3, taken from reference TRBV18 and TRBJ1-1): NAGVMQNPRHLVRRRGQEARLRCSPMKGHSHVYWYRQLPEEGLKFMVYLQKENIIDESGMPKERFSAEFPKEGPSILRIQQVVRGDSAAYFCASSPGREFNTEAFFGQGTRLTVV.

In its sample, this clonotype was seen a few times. The CDR3 here is CAWTVASDTQYF. CDR3 sequence (DNA): TGTGCCTGGACTGTGGCTTCAGATACGCAGTATTTT. The chain uses TRBV30 and TRBJ2-3; no clear D gene. CDR1 GTSNPN and CDR2 SVGIG come from the germline V gene (reference sequence). The CDR3 consists of 12 residues. V was clipped by 4 bases and J by 4 bases, with 9 bases between them. Full variable domain (rest looked up from reference TRBV30 and TRBJ2-3): SQTIHQWPATLVQPVGSPLSLECTVEGTSNPNLYWYRQAAGRGLQLLFYSVGIGQISSEVPQNLSASRPQDRQFILSSKKLLLSDSGFYLCAWTVASDTQYFGPGTRLTVL.

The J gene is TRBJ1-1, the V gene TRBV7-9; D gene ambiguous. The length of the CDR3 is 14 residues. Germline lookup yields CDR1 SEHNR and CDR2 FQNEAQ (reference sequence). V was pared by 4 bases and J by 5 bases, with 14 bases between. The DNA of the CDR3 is TGTGCCAGCAGCTCCTCCCTACAAGGAACTGAAGCTTTCTTT. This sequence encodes CASSSSLQGTEAFF. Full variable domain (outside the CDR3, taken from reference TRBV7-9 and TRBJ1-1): DTGVSQNPRHKITKRGQNVTFRCDPISEHNRLYWYRQTLGQGPEFLTYFQNEAQLEKSRLLSDRFSAERPKGSFSTLEIQRTEQGDSAMYLCASSSSLQGTEAFFGQGTRLTVV.

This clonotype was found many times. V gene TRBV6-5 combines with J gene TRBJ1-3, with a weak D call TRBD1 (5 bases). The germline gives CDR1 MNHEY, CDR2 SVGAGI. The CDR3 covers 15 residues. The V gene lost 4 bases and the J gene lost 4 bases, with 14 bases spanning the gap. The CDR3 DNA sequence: TGTGCCAGCAGTTCAGGTGGGACGGACGGAAACACCATATATTTT. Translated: CASSSGGTDGNTIYF.

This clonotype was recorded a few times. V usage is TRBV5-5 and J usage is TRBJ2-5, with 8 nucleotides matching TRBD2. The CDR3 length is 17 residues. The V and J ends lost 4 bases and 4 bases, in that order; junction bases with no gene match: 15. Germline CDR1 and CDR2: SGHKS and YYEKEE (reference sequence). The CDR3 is CASSPGLGGRTLETQYF. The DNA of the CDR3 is TGTGCCAGCAGCCCCGGCCTGGGCGGGAGGACCTTAGAGACCCAGTACTTC.

This CDR3 is CASSIGANPSGYNEQFF. DNA of the CDR3: TGTGCCAGTAGTATAGGAGCCAATCCATCAGGTTACAATGAGCAGTTCTTC. The V gene is TRBV19, the J gene TRBJ2-1; D gene unclear. The germline V and J ends were trimmed by 1 base and 4 bases, with 17 bases remaining between them. Germline CDR1 and CDR2: LNHDA and SQIVND (reference sequence). CDR3 size: 17 residues.

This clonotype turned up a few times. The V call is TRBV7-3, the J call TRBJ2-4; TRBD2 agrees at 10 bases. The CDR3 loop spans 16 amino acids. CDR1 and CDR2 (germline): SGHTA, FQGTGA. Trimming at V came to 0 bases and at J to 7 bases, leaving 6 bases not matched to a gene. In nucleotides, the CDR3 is TGTGCCAGCAGCTTAACTAGCGGGAGGAGCGGGAACATTCAGTACTTC. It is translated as CASSLTSGRSGNIQYF. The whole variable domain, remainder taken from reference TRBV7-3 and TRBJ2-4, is GAGVSQTPSNKVTEKGKYVELRCDPISGHTALYWYRQSLGQGPEFLIYFQGTGAADDSGLPNDRFFAVRPEGSVSTLKIQRTERGDSAVYLCASSLTSGRSGNIQYFGAGTRLSVL.

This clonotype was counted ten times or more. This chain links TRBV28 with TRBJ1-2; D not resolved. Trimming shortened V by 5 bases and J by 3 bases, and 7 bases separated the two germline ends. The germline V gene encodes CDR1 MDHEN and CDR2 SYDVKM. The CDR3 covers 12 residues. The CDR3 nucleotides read TGTGCCAGCAGTCCGGGAGACTATGGCTACACCTTC. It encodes CASSPGDYGYTF.

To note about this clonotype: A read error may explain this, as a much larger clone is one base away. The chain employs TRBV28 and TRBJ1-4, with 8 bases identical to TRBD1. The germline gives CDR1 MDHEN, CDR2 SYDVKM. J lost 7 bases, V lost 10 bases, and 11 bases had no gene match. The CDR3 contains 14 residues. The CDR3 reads CANCPPGGSEKLFF. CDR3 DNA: TGTGCCAACTGTCCCCCAGGGGGCAGTGAAAAACTGTTTTTT.

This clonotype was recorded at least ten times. For the CDR3, the DNA is TGTGCCAGCAGTCACCGACAGGTAGCTAACTATGGCTACACCTTC. Its translation is CASSHRQVANYGYTF. This chain links TRBV28 with TRBJ1-2; TRBD1 is a possible D gene (6 bases). With 5 bases removed from V and 0 bases from J, the gap between germline ends came to 13 bases. CDR3 length: 15 residues. Germline CDR1 is MDHEN and CDR2 is SYDVKM.

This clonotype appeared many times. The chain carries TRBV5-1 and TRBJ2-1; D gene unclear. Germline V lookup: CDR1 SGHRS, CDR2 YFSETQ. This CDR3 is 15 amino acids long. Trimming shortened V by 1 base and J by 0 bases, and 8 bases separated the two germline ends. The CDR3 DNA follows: TGCGCCAGCAGCTTGACGGGTTACTCCTACAATGAGCAGTTCTTC. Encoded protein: CASSLTGYSYNEQFF.